This T cell receptor (beta chain) was captured in a study of neurological immune-mediated disorders. Study background: The approximately 34 multiple sclerosis patients comprised 31 that were relapsing-remitting and 3 that were secondary progressive. General study points: No expanded-clone CDR3 amino acid sequence recurred across subjects, suggesting private TCR-beta repertoires.

From the 5' RACE reads, TCRdb called clonotypes with MiXCR, one entry per CDR3 protein. The sample consists of approximately 89,000 distinct CDR3 sequences, about 4.5% of them appearing once. In this sample, this clonotype turned up many times. Its antigen is unidentified. J gave up 9 bases and V 1 base, and 9 bases lay outside the gene matches. The CDR3 loop spans 16 amino acids. Per the germline V gene, CDR1 is SGHRS and CDR2 is YFSETQ. Stated time point: longitudinal time-point 3. The receptor comes from a woman aged 60-70 years with multiple sclerosis. The sequencing input was PBMCs. The chain employs TRBV5-1 and TRBJ1-6; 8 nucleotides agree with TRBD1. CDR3 DNA sequence: TGCGCCAGCAGCTTGTGGGGCAGGGGGCTCGGTTCACCCCTCCACTTT. As protein: CASSLWGRGLGSPLHF.